The clone carrying this TCR beta chain was observed once. Antigen unknown. This entry is derived from a study of shared clonotypes between healthy human individuals. Trimming took 0 bases from V and 5 from J; bases not matched to a gene: 9. From germline, CDR1 is SNHLY and CDR2 FYNNEI. The CDR3 extends over 17 amino acids. Findings and caveats of the study: Sequencing depth was predicted to influence how clonotypes are shared among donors. With a few donors compared, 4% to 5.5% of naive CD4 clonotypes were shared. Only blood samples were collected, and tissue repertoires likely differ.

The repertoire was sequenced with immunoSEQ multiplex PCR; TCRdb's copy has only in-frame clones and lacks some. The sample gives millions of clones, 85% to 95% of which show up once; around 1.7% is in the top ten. Positive CCR7 selection of CD45RO-negative cells yielded the naive CD8 cells, and terminally differentiated effector memory CD45RA+ cells were excluded. Sequenced input: naive CD8+ T cells from PBMCs. The chain uses TRBV2 and TRBJ2-1, with TRBD2 matching 8 bases. The receptor's source is a man in his late teens or twenties in good health. Some clones in this sample may be carry-over from other donors' samples. The CDR3 DNA reads TGTGCCAGCAGTGAAGCGCTTGTACTAGCGGCGAACAATGAGCAGTTCTTC. It translates to CASSEALVLAANNEQFF.